This T cell receptor beta chain appears in the sequencing data of a study of T cell responses to AZD1222 COVID-19 vaccine. Using immunoSEQ multiplex PCR, the repertoire was profiled, and TCRdb retains in-frame clones only, with some absent. The data contain fewer than 120,000 clones, about 94% of them seen just once; the ten biggest clones take up about 3%. From germline, CDR1 is MRHNA and CDR2 SNTAGT. Unmatched junction bases numbered 13, after V lost 7 bases and J lost 6 bases. The length of the CDR3 is 15 residues. The chain combines TRBV6-4 with TRBJ2-3; 7 bases are shared with TRBD2. Sequenced here: peripheral blood, sampled 28 days after the second AZD1222 dose. This receptor was identified in an adult who received the AZD1222 COVID-19 vaccine. The CDR3 protein is CASTRTSGEGDTQYF. Written as DNA, the CDR3 is TGTGCCAGCACTCGGACAAGCGGGGAGGGGGATACGCAGTATTTT.